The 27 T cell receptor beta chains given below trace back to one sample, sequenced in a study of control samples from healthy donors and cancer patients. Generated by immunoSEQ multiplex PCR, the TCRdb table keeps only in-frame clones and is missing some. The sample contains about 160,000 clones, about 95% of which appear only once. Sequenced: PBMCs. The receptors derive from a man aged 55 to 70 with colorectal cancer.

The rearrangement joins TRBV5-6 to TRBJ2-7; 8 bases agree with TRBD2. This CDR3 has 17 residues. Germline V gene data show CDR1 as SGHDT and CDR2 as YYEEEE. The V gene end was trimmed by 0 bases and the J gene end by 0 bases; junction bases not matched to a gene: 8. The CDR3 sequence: CASSLAGSGAISYEQYF. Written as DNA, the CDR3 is TGTGCCAGCAGCTTGGCGGGTAGCGGGGCAATCTCCTACGAGCAGTACTTC.

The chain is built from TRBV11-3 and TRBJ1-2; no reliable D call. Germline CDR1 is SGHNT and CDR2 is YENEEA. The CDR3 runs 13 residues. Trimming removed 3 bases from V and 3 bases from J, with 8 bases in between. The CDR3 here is CASSFNLYYGYTF. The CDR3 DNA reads TGTGCCAGCAGCTTCAATCTTTACTATGGCTACACCTTC.

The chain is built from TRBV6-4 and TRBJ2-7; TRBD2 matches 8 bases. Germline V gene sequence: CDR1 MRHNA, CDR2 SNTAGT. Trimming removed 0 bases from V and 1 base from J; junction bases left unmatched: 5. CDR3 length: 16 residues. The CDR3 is CASSDSERGPSYEQYF. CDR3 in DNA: TGTGCCAGCAGTGACTCAGAGCGGGGGCCATCCTACGAGCAGTACTTC.

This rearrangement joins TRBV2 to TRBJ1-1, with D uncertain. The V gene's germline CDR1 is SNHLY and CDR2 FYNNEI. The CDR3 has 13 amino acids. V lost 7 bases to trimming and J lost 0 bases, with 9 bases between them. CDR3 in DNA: TGTGCCAGCACGGATTGGGTGAACACTGAAGCTTTCTTT. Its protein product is CASTDWVNTEAFF.

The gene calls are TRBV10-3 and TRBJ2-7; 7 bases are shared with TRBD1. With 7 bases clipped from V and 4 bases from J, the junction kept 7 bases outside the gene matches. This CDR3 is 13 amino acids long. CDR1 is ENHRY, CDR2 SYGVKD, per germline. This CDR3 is CAITQGVTYEQYF. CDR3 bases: TGTGCCATCACCCAGGGGGTGACATACGAGCAGTACTTC.

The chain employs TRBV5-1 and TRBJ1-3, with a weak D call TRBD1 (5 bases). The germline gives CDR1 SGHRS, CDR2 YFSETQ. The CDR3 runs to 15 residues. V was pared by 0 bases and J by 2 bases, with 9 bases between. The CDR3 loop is CASSLVAGTGNTIYF. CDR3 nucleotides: TGCGCCAGCAGCTTGGTGGCAGGGACTGGAAACACCATATATTTT.

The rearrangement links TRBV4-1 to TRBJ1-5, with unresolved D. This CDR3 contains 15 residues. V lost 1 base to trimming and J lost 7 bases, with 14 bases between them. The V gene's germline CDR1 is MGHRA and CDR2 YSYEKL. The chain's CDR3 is CASSQGPVVSQPQHF. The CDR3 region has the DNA TGCGCCAGCAGCCAAGGTCCCGTGGTGTCCCAGCCCCAGCATTTT.

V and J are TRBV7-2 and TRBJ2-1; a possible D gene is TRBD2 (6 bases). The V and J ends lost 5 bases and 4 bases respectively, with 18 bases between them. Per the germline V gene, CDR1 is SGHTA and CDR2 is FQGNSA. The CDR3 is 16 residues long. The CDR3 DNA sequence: TGTGCCAGCAGCCCCGCGGTTGGTGGGGGGTACAATGAGCAGTTCTTC. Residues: CASSPAVGGGYNEQFF.

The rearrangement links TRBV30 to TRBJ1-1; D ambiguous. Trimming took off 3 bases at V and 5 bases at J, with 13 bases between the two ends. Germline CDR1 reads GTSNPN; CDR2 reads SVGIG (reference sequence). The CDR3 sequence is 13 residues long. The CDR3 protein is CAWRKPSRTEAFF. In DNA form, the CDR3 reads TGTGCCTGGAGGAAGCCAAGCCGGACTGAAGCTTTCTTT.

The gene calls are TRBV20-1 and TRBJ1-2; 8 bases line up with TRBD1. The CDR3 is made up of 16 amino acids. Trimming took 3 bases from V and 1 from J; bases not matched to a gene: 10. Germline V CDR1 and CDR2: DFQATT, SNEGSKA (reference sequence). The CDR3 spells CSASGGTGAINYGYTF. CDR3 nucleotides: TGCAGTGCTAGTGGGGGGACAGGCGCTATTAACTATGGCTACACCTTC.

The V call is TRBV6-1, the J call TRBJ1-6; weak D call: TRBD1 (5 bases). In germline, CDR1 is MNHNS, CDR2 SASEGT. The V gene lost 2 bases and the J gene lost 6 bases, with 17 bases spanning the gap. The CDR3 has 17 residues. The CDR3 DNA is TGTGCCAGCAGTGAAATTGGAACAGGTTATTTTAATTCACCCCTCCACTTT. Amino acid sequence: CASSEIGTGYFNSPLHF.

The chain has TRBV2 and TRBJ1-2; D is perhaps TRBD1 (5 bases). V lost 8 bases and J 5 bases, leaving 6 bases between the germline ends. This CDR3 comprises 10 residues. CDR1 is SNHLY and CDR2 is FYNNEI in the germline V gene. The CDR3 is CASGGYGYTF. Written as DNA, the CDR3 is TGTGCCAGCGGGGGTTATGGCTACACCTTC.

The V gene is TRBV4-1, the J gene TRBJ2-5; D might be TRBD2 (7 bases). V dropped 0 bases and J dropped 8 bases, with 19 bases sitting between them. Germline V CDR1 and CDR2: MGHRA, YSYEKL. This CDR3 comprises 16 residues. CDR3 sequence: CASSQDVAGALVTQYF. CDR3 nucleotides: TGCGCCAGCAGCCAAGATGTCGCGGGGGCCCTGGTAACCCAGTACTTC.

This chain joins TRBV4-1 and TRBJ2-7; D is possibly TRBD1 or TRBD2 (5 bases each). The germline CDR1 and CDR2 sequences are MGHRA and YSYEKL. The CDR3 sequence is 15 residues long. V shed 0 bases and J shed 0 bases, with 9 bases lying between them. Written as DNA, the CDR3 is TGCGCCAGCAGCCAAGAACGGGACCGCTCCTACGAGCAGTACTTC. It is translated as CASSQERDRSYEQYF.

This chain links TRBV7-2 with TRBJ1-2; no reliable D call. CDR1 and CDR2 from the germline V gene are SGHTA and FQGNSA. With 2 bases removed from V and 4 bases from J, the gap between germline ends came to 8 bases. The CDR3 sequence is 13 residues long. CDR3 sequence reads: CASSLSEGYGYTF. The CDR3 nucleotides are TGTGCCAGCAGCTTATCAGAAGGCTATGGCTACACCTTC. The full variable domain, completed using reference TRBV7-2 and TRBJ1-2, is GAGVSQSPSNKVTEKGKDVELRCDPISGHTALYWYRQSLGQGLEFLIYFQGNSAPDKSGLPSDRFSAERTGGSVSTLTIQRTQQEDSAVYLCASSLSEGYGYTFGSGTRLTVV.

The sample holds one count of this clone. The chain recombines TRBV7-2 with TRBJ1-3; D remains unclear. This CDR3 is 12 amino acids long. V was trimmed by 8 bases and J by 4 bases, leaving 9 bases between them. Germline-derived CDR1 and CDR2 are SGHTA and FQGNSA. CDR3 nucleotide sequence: TGTGCCAGCCTCGGGGTAGGAAACACCATATATTTT. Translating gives CASLGVGNTIYF.

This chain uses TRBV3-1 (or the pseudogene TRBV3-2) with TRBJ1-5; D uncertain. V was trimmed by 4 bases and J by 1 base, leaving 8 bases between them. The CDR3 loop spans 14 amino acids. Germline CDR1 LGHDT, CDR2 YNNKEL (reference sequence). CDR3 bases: TGTGCCAGCAGCCGCGGAGGGAGCAATCAGCCCCAGCATTTT. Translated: CASSRGGSNQPQHF.

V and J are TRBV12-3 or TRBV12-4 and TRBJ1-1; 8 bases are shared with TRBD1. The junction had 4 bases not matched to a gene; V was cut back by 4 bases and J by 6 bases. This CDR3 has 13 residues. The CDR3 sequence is CASSSQGGAEAFF. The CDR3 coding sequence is TGTGCCAGCAGTTCACAGGGGGGGGCTGAAGCTTTCTTT.

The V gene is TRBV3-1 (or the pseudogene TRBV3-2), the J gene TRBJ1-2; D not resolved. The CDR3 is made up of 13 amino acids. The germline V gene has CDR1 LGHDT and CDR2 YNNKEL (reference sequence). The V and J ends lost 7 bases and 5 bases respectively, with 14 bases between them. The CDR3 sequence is CASTPVRKYGYTF. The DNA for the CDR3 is TGTGCCAGCACCCCGGTTCGGAAGTATGGCTACACCTTC.

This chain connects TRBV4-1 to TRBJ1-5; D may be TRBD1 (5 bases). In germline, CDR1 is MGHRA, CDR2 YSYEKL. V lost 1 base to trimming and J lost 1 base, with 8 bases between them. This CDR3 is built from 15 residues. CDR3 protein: CASSQGRQSNQPQHF. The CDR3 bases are TGCGCCAGCAGCCAAGGGCGACAGAGCAATCAGCCCCAGCATTTT.

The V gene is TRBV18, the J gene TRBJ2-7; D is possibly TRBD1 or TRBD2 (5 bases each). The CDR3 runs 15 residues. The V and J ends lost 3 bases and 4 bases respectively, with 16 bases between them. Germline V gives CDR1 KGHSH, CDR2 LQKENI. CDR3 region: CASSPSSGRRYEQYF. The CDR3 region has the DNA TGTGCCAGCTCACCCTCCTCGGGACGGAGATACGAGCAGTACTTC.

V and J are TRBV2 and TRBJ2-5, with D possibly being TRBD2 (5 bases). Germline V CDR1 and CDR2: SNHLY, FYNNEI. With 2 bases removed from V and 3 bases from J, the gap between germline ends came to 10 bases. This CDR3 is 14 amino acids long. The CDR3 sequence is CASSEFRREETQYF. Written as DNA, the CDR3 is TGTGCCAGCAGTGAATTTCGGCGGGAAGAGACCCAGTACTTC.

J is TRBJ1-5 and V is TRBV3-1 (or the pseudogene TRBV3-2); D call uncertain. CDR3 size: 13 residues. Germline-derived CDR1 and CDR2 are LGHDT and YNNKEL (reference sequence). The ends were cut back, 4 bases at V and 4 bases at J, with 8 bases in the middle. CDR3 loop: CASSLSRNQPQHF. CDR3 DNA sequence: TGTGCCAGCAGCCTTTCCAGGAATCAGCCCCAGCATTTT.

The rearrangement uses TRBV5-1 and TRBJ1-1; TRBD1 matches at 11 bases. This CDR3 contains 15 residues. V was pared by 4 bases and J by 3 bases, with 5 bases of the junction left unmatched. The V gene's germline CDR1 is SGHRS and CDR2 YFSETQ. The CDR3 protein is CASSADRGRHTEAFF. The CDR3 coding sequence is TGCGCCAGCAGCGCGGACAGGGGGCGGCACACTGAAGCTTTCTTT.

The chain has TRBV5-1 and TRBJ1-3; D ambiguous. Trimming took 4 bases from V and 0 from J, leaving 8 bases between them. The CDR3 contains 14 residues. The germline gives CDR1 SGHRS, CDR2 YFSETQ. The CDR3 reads CASSPTLSGNTIYF. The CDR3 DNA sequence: TGCGCCAGCAGCCCGACACTCTCTGGAAACACCATATATTTT.

CDR3 DNA: TGTGCCAGCAGCAAAAAGGGAAGGGGGCCGGGGAACAATGAGCAGTTCTTC. Its protein is CASSKKGRGPGNNEQFF. The V and J genes are TRBV21-1 and TRBJ2-1; the table calls TRBD1, which could not be checked here. TRBV21-1 is a documented pseudogene. CDR3 size: 17 residues.

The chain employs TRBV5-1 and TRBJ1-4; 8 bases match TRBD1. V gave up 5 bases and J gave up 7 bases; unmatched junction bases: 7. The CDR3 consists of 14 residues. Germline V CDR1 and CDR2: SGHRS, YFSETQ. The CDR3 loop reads CASSRDRSVEKLFF. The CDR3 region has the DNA TGCGCCAGCAGTCGGGACAGGTCCGTTGAAAAACTGTTTTTT. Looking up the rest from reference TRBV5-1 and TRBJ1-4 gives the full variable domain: KAGVTQTPRYLIKTRGQQVTLSCSPISGHRSVSWYQQTPGQGLQFLFEYFSETQRNKGNFPGRFSGRQFSNSRSEMNVSTLELGDSALYLCASSRDRSVEKLFFGSGTQLSVL.